These 21 T cell receptor beta chains were sequenced from one sample in a study of T cells in Graves' hyperthyroidism and ophthalmopathy. Amplification yielded TCR beta CDR3 regions, with RNA transcripts as the source. Using the HTBI primer set, a first-round RT-PCR was run on the TCR CDR3. TCRdb re-called the multiplex PCR reads with MiXCR, one entry per CDR3 protein. Among fewer than 650,000 distinct CDR3 sequences listed, around 13% were seen once. The sequenced material came from blood. These TCRs come from a young woman with Graves' hyperthyroidism that later progressed to Graves' ophthalmopathy.

The chain couples TRBV3-1 to TRBJ2-7; D call uncertain. V was cut by 0 bases and J by 4 bases, with 10 bases left in between. This CDR3 is 14 amino acids long. CDR1 and CDR2 (germline): LGHDT, YNNKEL (reference sequence). The CDR3: CASSQDSTRYEQYF. The CDR3 nucleotides are TGTGCCAGCAGCCAAGATTCCACTCGATACGAGCAGTACTTC.

Ten or more counts support this clonotype. The J gene is TRBJ1-5, the V gene TRBV12-3 or TRBV12-4; no firm D call. The CDR3 contains 15 residues. Trimming left V 1 base short and J 1 base short, with 8 bases between. This CDR3 is CASSLGGPSNQPQHF. The DNA of the CDR3 is TGTGCCAGCAGTTTAGGGGGTCCAAGCAATCAGCCCCAGCATTTT.

The rearrangement joins TRBV4-1 to TRBJ2-1; possibly TRBD1 for D (6 bases). The germline CDR1 and CDR2 sequences are MGHRA and YSYEKL. The germline V and J ends were trimmed by 8 bases and 7 bases, with 12 bases remaining between them. The CDR3 length is 12 residues. CDR3 protein: CASRGTGNEQFF. The CDR3 nucleotides read TGCGCCAGCCGAGGCACAGGGAATGAGCAGTTCTTC.

A note on this clonotype: This could be a read error, since a much larger clone is one nucleotide away. The chain recombines TRBV24-1 with TRBJ1-2, with D unresolved. CDR3 size: 14 residues. Germline V lookup: CDR1 KGHDR, CDR2 SFDVKD. The CDR3 loop is CAASDLHSGYGYTF. CDR3 in DNA: TGTGCCGCCAGTGATTTGCATTCGGGGTACGGCTACACCTTC.

This clonotype was observed at least ten times. The gene calls are TRBV27 and TRBJ1-2; TRBD1 is a possible D gene (5 bases). V was shortened by 6 bases and J by 8 bases, with 16 bases between the two germline ends. Looked up from germline, CDR1 is MNHEY and CDR2 is SMNVEV (reference sequence). This CDR3 is 13 amino acids long. CDR3 sequence reads: CASSPDTVIGYTF. Written as DNA, the CDR3 is TGTGCCAGCAGCCCGGACACTGTAATAGGCTACACCTTC.

This clonotype occurred a few times. This chain connects TRBV9 to TRBJ2-2; possible D gene TRBD2, 7 bases. The germline gives CDR1 SGDLS, CDR2 YYNGEE. Trimming left V 7 bases short and J 5 bases short, with 9 bases between. CDR3 length: 12 amino acids. The CDR3 protein is CASEGGTGELFF. The CDR3 DNA follows: TGTGCCAGCGAGGGGGGGACCGGGGAGCTGTTTTTT.

This clonotype was found a few times. This could be a read error, since a much larger clone is one nucleotide away. The chain uses TRBV12-3 or TRBV12-4 and TRBJ2-7; tentatively, D is TRBD2 (5 bases). There are 13 residues in the CDR3. CDR3 region: CASRLARGGEQYF. The DNA of the CDR3 is TGTGCCAGCAGATTAGCGAGAGGCGGCGAGCAGTACTTC.

This clonotype was counted many times. The genes are TRBV27 and TRBJ1-1, with 10 nucleotides matching TRBD1. The CDR3 length is 16 residues. Germline-derived CDR1 and CDR2 are MNHEY and SMNVEV (reference sequence). J gave up 2 bases and V 5 bases, and 8 bases lay outside the gene matches. CDR3 sequence reads: CASSPRQGAGNTEAFF. For the CDR3, the DNA is TGTGCCAGCAGTCCGAGACAGGGGGCTGGAAACACTGAAGCTTTCTTT.

As concerns this clonotype: This could be a read error, since a much larger clone is one nucleotide away. This sequence joins TRBV10-3 and TRBJ1-5; 8 nucleotides agree with TRBD1. The junction had 10 bases not matched to a gene; V was cut back by 0 bases and J by 12 bases. The CDR3 extends over 15 amino acids. Germline CDR1 ENHRY, CDR2 SYGVKD. The CDR3 sequence is CAISESSGGAALQHF. The DNA of the CDR3 is TGTGCCATCAGTGAGTCTTCAGGGGGCGCGGCGCTCCAGCATTTT.

This clonotype was detected a few times. The V gene is TRBV18, the J gene TRBJ1-1; D unresolved. Germline V gene lookup returns CDR1 KGHSH and CDR2 LQKENI. The CDR3 is made up of 14 amino acids. With 1 base removed from V and 7 bases from J, the gap between germline ends came to 13 bases. The CDR3 sequence is CASSPQGTLGEAFF. The CDR3 DNA follows: TGTGCCAGCTCACCACAGGGAACCTTGGGTGAAGCTTTCTTT. Full variable domain (missing parts from reference TRBV18 and TRBJ1-1): NAGVMQNPRHLVRRRGQEARLRCSPMKGHSHVYWYRQLPEEGLKFMVYLQKENIIDESGMPKERFSAEFPKEGPSILRIQQVVRGDSAAYFCASSPQGTLGEAFFGQGTRLTVV.

As to this clonotype: This may arise from a read error, as a much more abundant clone is one base away. The rearrangement links TRBV24-1 to TRBJ2-2, with D uncertain. Germline V gene lookup returns CDR1 KGHDR and CDR2 SFDVKD. The CDR3 runs 14 residues. V was shortened by 9 bases and J by 5 bases, with 15 bases between the two germline ends. The DNA for the CDR3 is TGTGCCACCGGTGTGGGTTTTTGGACCGGGGAGCTGTTTTTT. This translates into CATGVGFWTGELFF.

This clonotype was seen many times. The chain carries TRBV29-1 and TRBJ2-7; TRBD2 agrees at 8 bases. This CDR3 spans 14 amino acids. Germline CDR1 and CDR2: SQVTM and ANQGSEA. V shed 4 bases, J shed 2 bases, and the junction held 7 bases outside the gene matches. CDR3 sequence reads: CSVAPTSEPYEQYF. DNA of the CDR3: TGCAGCGTTGCCCCGACTAGCGAGCCCTACGAGCAGTACTTC.

This clonotype was observed at least ten times. The chain joins TRBV6-5 to TRBJ1-2; D is possibly TRBD1 (5 bases). In germline, CDR1 is MNHEY, CDR2 SVGAGI. Trimming shortened V by 0 bases and J by 2 bases, and 10 bases separated the two germline ends. The CDR3 sequence is 15 residues long. The CDR3 is CASSYSGRENYGYTF. The CDR3 nucleotides read TGTGCCAGCAGTTACTCGGGGCGGGAGAACTATGGCTACACCTTC.

The rearrangement joins TRBV5-1 to TRBJ1-1; a weak D match, TRBD1 (6 bases). Trimming took 0 bases from V and 1 from J, leaving 16 bases between them. CDR3 length equals 17 residues. Germline CDR1 SGHRS, CDR2 YFSETQ. The CDR3 loop reads CASSLAKGGGANTEAFF. The CDR3 DNA reads as TGCGCCAGCAGCTTGGCCAAGGGTGGGGGCGCGAACACTGAAGCTTTCTTT. The full variable domain, its missing parts supplied by reference TRBV5-1 and TRBJ1-1, is KAGVTQTPRYLIKTRGQQVTLSCSPISGHRSVSWYQQTPGQGLQFLFEYFSETQRNKGNFPGRFSGRQFSNSRSEMNVSTLELGDSALYLCASSLAKGGGANTEAFFGQGTRLTVV.

This clonotype has only a few counts. This chain joins TRBV4-1 and TRBJ1-4; tentatively, D is TRBD1 (6 bases). V was clipped by 0 bases and J by 6 bases, with 14 bases between them. Germline values: CDR1 MGHRA, CDR2 YSYEKL. There are 16 residues in the CDR3. This CDR3 reads CASSQDHSGAHEKLFF. The CDR3 DNA reads TGCGCCAGCAGCCAAGATCATTCAGGGGCACATGAAAAACTGTTTTTT.

This clonotype was seen repeatedly, ten times or more. The V call is TRBV28, the J call TRBJ2-7; 7 nucleotides agree with TRBD2. Germline-derived CDR1 and CDR2 are MDHEN and SYDVKM. The CDR3 is 19 residues long. Trimming took 4 bases from V and 3 from J; bases not matched to a gene: 21. The CDR3 here is CASSSSGRAGRAYGYEQYF. The CDR3 DNA is TGTGCCAGCAGTTCCTCGGGGAGGGCCGGTCGGGCGTACGGCTACGAGCAGTACTTC.

In its sample, this clonotype was seen many times. This chain links TRBV12-3 or TRBV12-4 with TRBJ2-7; D ambiguous. The V and J ends lost 0 bases and 0 bases respectively, with 12 bases between them. The CDR3 length is 16 residues. The CDR3 loop reads CASSLASGHSSYEQYF. The CDR3 DNA reads as TGTGCCAGCAGTTTAGCCAGTGGTCACAGCTCCTACGAGCAGTACTTC.

The chain couples TRBV7-9 to TRBJ1-2; D not certain. The V gene lost 8 bases and the J gene lost 2 bases, with 12 bases spanning the gap. Per the germline V gene, CDR1 is SEHNR and CDR2 is FQNEAQ (reference sequence). CDR3 length equals 13 residues. DNA of the CDR3: TGTGCCAGCGCCCTCCATCCCAACTATGGCTACACCTTC. It translates to CASALHPNYGYTF.

In this sample, this clonotype turned up many times. The chain employs TRBV20-1 and TRBJ1-5; D is ambiguous. The CDR3 extends over 12 amino acids. Germline CDR1 DFQATT, CDR2 SNEGSKA (reference sequence). Trimming removed 5 bases at V and 7 bases at J, with 12 bases between. The CDR3 sequence is CSAGVGWQPQHF. CDR3 nucleotide sequence: TGCAGTGCTGGCGTGGGGTGGCAGCCCCAGCATTTT.

This clonotype was counted at least ten times. The gene calls are TRBV2 and TRBJ2-2; 7 bases are shared with TRBD1. Trimming removed 2 bases from V and 3 bases from J; junction bases left unmatched: 0. The germline V gene has CDR1 SNHLY and CDR2 FYNNEI. This CDR3 spans 14 amino acids. The CDR3 bases are TGTGCCAGCAGTGAAACAGGGGACACCGGGGAGCTGTTTTTT. Its translation is CASSETGDTGELFF.

This clonotype has at least ten counts. V gene TRBV5-8 combines with J gene TRBJ1-1; possible D gene TRBD1, 5 bases. Trimming cost V 5 bases and J 0 bases, with 11 bases left between them. Germline V gene data show CDR1 as SGHTS and CDR2 as YDEGEE. The CDR3 runs to 14 residues. This CDR3 reads CASRSGRMNTEAFF. The CDR3 nucleotides read TGTGCCAGCAGATCGGGACGGATGAACACTGAAGCTTTCTTT. Supplemented by reference TRBV5-8 and TRBJ1-1, the full variable domain reads EAGVTQSPTHLIKTRGQQATLRCSPISGHTSVYWYQQALGLGLQFLLWYDEGEERNRGNFPPRFSGRQFPNYSSELNVNALELEDSALYLCASRSGRMNTEAFFGQGTRLTVV.